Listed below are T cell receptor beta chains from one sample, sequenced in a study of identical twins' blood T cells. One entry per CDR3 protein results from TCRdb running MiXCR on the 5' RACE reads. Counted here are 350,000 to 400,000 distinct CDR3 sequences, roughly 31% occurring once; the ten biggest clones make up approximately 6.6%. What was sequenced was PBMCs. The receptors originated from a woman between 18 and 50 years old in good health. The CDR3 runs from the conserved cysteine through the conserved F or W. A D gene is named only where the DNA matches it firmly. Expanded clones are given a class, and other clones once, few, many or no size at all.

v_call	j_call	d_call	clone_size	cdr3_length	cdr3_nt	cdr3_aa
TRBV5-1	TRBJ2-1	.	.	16	TGCGCCAGCAGCTACGGAGTGCTAGCGTCTTACAATGAGCAGTTCTTC	CASSYGVLASYNEQFF
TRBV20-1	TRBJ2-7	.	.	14	TGCAGTGCTCCCCGTGGAGCGGGCATCTACGAGCAGTACTTC	CSAPRGAGIYEQYF
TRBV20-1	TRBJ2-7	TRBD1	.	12	TGCAGTGTTGCCGGACAGGCCTACGAGCAGTACTTC	CSVAGQAYEQYF
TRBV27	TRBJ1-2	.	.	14	TGTGCCAGCAGCCTTACGGCGTGGGGGTATGGCTACACCTTC	CASSLTAWGYGYTF
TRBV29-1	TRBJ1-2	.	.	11	TGCAGCGTTGTGGCCCAAAATGGCTACACCTTC	CSVVAQNGYTF
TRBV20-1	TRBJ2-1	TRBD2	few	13	TGCAGTGCCCCCCTAGGAGCGGGAGATGAGCAGTTCTTC	CSAPLGAGDEQFF
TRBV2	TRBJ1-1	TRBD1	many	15	TGTGCCAGCAGTGAGCAGGGGGCAGTGAACACTGAAGCTTTCTTT	CASSEQGAVNTEAFF
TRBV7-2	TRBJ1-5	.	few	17	TGTGCCAGCAGCTTGCGGCTGTACCGCGATAGCAATCAGCCCCAGCATTTT	CASSLRLYRDSNQPQHF
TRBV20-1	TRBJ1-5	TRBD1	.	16	TGCAGTGCTAAGAGGCAGGGGGCTGGTCGCAATCAGCCCCAGCATTTT	CSAKRQGAGRNQPQHF
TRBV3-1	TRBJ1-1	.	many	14	TGTGCCAGCAGCCAAGAGGGCAGGAACACTGAAGCTTTCTTT	CASSQEGRNTEAFF
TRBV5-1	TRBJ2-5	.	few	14	TGCGCCAGCAGGGTGAGGCTAGTCCAAGAGACCCAGTACTTC	CASRVRLVQETQYF
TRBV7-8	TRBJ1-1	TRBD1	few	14	TGTGCCAGCAGCGTAAAGACAGGGGGCGTCGAAGCTTTCTTT	CASSVKTGGVEAFF
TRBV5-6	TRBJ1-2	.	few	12	TGTGCCAGCAGCTTAGGTTTGACTGGCTACACCTTC	CASSLGLTGYTF
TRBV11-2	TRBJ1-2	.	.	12	TGTGCCAGCAGCTCGAGCAGGGCTGGCTACACCTTC	CASSSSRAGYTF
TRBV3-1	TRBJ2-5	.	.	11	TGTGCCAGCAGCCTCTGGGGAACCCAGTACTTC	CASSLWGTQYF
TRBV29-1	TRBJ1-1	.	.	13	TGCAGCGGCCCTGGGGCGCGCGACACTGAAGCTTTCTTT	CSGPGARDTEAFF
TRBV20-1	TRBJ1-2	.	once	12	TGCAGTGCCGAGACAGAGTTCTATGGCTACACCTTC	CSAETEFYGYTF
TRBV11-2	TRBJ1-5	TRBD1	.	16	TGTGCCAGCAGCTTAAGGGGGCTTCCTATCTGGCAGCCCCAGCATTTT	CASSLRGLPIWQPQHF
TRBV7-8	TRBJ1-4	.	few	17	TGTGCCAGCAGCTTAGTTGCGGGGATGGGGACTAATGAAAAACTGTTTTTT	CASSLVAGMGTNEKLFF
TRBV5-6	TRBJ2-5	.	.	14	TGTGCCAGCAGCTTGGTACAGTACCAAGAGACCCAGTACTTC	CASSLVQYQETQYF
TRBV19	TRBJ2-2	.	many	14	TGTGCCAGTAGAGGCAAGTCGAACACCGGGGAGCTGTTTTTT	CASRGKSNTGELFF
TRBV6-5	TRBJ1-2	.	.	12	TGTGCCAGCAGCGATCCCGAGGGTGGCTACACCTTC	CASSDPEGGYTF
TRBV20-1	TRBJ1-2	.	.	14	TGCAGTGCTAGAGATCGCAGTGGATACTATGGCTGCACCTTC	CSARDRSGYYGCTF
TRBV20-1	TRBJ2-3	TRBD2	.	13	TGCAGTGGACTAGCGGGAGTTTTAGATACGCAGTATTTT	CSGLAGVLDTQYF
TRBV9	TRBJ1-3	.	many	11	TGTGCCAGCAGTGGAGGCAACACCATATATTTT	CASSGGNTIYF
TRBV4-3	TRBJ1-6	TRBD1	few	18	TGCGCCAGCAGCCAGGGGACAGGGATTGTATCCTATAATTCACCCCTCCACTTT	CASSQGTGIVSYNSPLHF
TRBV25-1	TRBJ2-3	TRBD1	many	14	TGTGCCAGCAGTAGGGGGCCGGGCACAGATACGCAGTATTTT	CASSRGPGTDTQYF
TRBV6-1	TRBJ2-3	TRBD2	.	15	TGTGCCAGCAGGCCTACCGGGACTAGCGTTGATACGCAGTATTTT	CASRPTGTSVDTQYF
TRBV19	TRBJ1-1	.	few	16	TGTGCCAGTAGTTCTCTCGCCGGGACACAATTACCTGAAGCTTTCTTT	CASSSLAGTQLPEAFF
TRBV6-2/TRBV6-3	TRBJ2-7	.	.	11	TGTGCCAGCAGTTTCTGGTCGGAGCAGTACTTC	CASSFWSEQYF
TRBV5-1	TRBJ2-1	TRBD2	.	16	TGCGCCAGCAGCTTGGCCTTGGCGGGGGGGCTCAATGAGCAGTTCTTC	CASSLALAGGLNEQFF
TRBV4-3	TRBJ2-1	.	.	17	TGCGCCAGCAGCCAAGAAACCCAGCAGAGCTCCTACAATGAGCAGTTCTTC	CASSQETQQSSYNEQFF
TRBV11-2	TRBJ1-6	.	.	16	TGTGCCAGCAGCTTCGGACAGAGCTCCTATAATTCACCCCTCCATTTT	CASSFGQSSYNSPLHF
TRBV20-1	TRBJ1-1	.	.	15	TGCAGTGCTAGAGATACCCAGGGGATGAACACTGAAGCTTTCTTT	CSARDTQGMNTEAFF
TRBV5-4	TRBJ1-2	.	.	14	TGTGCCAGCAGCTTGGTAACAGGGTCTCATGGCTACACCTTC	CASSLVTGSHGYTF
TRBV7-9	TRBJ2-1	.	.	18	TGTGCCAGCAGCTCCCCCGGGACACCCTTAATCTCCTACAATGAGCAGTTCTTC	CASSSPGTPLISYNEQFF
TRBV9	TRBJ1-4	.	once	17	TGTGCCAGCAGCGTAGGGGCTGGGGTTGCAACTAATGAAAAACTGTTTTTT	CASSVGAGVATNEKLFF
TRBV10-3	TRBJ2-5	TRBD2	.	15	TGTGCCATCGGGGATCTGACTAGCGGAGAAGAGACCCAGTACTTC	CAIGDLTSGEETQYF
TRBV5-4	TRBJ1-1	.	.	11	TGTGCCAGCGTACTGAACACTGAAGCTTTCTTT	CASVLNTEAFF
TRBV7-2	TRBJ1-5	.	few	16	TGTGCCAGCAGCTTAGCGCTATGGGGGCCCAATCAGCCCCAGCATTTT	CASSLALWGPNQPQHF
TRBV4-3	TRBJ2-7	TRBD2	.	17	TGCGCCAGCAGCCAACGCCCCTTTGGCGGGAGATCCTACGAGCAGTACTTC	CASSQRPFGGRSYEQYF
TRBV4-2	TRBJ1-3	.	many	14	TGTGCCAGCAGCCAGTTTAGCTCTGGAAACACCATATATTTT	CASSQFSSGNTIYF
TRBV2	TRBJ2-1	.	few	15	TGTGCCAGCAGTGAAGAGACCTCCCGAAGCAATGAGCAGTTCTTC	CASSEETSRSNEQFF
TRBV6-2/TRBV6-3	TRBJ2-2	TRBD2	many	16	TGTGCCAGCATGCTAGCGGGAGGGCCTAACACCGGGGAGCTGTTTTTT	CASMLAGGPNTGELFF
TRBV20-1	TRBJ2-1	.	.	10	TGCAGTGCGTACAGTATTGAGCAGTTCTTC	CSAYSIEQFF
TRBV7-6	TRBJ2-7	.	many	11	TGTGCCAGCAGCTCGAGTTTGAAGCAGTACTTC	CASSSSLKQYF